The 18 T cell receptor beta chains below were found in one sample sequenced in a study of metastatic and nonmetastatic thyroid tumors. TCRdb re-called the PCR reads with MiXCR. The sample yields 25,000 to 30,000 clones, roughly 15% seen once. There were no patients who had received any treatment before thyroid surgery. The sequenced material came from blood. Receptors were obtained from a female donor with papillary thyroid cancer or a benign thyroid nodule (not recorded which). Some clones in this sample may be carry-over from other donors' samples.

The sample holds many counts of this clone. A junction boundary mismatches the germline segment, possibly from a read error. The CDR3 DNA sequence: TGTGCCAGCACCCGCCTTGCCGGCAGGACAAATCTACCGCCAGAGGATTTT. It codes for CASTRLAGRTNLPPEDF. The chain employs TRBV7-8 and TRBJ2-3; D might be TRBD1 (5 bases). The CDR3 totals 17 residues. Germline values: CDR1 SGHVS, CDR2 FQNEAQ. The whole variable domain, filled in from reference TRBV7-8 and TRBJ2-3, reads GAGVSQSPRYKVAKRGQDVALRCDPISGHVSLFWYQQALGQGPEFLTYFQNEAQLDKSGLPSDRFFAERPEGSVSTLKIQRTQQEDSAVYLCASTRLAGRTNLPPEDFGPGTRLTVL.

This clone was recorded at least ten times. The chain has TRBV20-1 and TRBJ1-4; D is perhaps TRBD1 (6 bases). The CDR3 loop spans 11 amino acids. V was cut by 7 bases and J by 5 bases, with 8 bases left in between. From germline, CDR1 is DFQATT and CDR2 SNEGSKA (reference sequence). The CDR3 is CSGGQNEKLFF. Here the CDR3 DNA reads TGCAGTGGGGGGCAGAATGAAAAACTGTTTTTT.

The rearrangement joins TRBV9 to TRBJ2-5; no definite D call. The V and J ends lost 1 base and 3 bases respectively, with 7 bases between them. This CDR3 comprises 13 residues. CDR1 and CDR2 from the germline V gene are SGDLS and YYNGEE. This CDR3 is CASSVYPEETQYF. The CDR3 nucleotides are TGTGCCAGCAGCGTATACCCGGAAGAGACCCAGTACTTC.

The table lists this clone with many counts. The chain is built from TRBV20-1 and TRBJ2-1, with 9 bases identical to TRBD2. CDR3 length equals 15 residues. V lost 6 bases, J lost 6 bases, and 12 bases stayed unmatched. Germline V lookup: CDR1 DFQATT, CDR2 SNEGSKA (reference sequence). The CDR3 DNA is TGCAGTGCGAATGATGGCGGGAGGGTTCCCAATGAGCAGTTCTTC. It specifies CSANDGGRVPNEQFF.

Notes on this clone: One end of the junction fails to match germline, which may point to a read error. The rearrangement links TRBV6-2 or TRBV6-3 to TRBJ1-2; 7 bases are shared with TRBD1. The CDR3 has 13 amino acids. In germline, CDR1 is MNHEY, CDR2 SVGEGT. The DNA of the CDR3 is TGTGCCAGCAGCGACAGGGCATCCTATGGATACACCTTC. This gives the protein CASSDRASYGYTF.

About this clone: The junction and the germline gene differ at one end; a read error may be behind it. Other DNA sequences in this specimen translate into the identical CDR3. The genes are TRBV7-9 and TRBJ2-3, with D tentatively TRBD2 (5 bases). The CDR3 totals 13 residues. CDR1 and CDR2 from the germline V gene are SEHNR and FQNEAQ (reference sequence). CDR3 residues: CASRVTRSDTQYF. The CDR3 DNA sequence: TGTGCCAGCAGAGTTACTAGATCAGATACTCAGTATTTT.

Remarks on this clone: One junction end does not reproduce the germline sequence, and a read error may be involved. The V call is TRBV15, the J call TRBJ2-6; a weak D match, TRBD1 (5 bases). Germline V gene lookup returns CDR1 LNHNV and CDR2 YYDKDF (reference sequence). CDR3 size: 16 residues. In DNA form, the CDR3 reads TGTGCCACCAGCAGTGGCGCAGGATCTGGGGCCAAGGTCCTGACTTTC. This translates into CATSSGAGSGAKVLTF.

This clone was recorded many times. The CDR3 DNA follows: TGTGCCAGCAGACCAAGACAGGCGCGGGGTAACTATGGCTACACCTTC. Protein sequence: CASRPRQARGNYGYTF. The J gene is TRBJ1-2, the V gene TRBV2; TRBD1 might be the D (6 bases). The V gene's germline CDR1 is SNHLY and CDR2 FYNNEI. V dropped 6 bases and J dropped 1 base, with 18 bases sitting between them. This CDR3 region has 16 residues.

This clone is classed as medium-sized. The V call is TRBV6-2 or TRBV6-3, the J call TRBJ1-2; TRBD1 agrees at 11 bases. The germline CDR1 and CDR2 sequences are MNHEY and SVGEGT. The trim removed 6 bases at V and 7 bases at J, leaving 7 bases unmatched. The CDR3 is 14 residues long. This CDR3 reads CASRLLGTGGGYTF. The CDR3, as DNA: TGTGCCAGCAGACTTCTCGGGACAGGGGGTGGCTACACCTTC.

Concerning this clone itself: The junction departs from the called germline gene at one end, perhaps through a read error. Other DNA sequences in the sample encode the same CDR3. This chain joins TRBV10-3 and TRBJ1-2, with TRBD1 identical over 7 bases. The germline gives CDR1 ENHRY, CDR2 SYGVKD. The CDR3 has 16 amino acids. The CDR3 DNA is TGTGCCATCAGTGAGTCGCCCTTGGACAGGACCTATGGCTACACCTTT. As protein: CAISESPLDRTYGYTF.

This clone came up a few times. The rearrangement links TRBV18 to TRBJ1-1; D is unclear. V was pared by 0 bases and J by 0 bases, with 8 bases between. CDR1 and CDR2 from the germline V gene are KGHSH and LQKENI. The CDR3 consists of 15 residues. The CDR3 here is CASSPPSPLNTEAFF. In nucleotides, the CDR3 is TGTGCCAGCTCACCACCCTCGCCCTTGAACACTGAAGCTTTCTTT.

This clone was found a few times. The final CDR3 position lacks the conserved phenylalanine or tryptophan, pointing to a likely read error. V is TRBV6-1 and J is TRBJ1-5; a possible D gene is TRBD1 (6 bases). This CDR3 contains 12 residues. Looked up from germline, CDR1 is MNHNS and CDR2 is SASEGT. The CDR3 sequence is CASRDSNLPQHV. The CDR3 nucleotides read TGTGCCAGCAGGGACAGCAATCTGCCCCAGCATGTT.

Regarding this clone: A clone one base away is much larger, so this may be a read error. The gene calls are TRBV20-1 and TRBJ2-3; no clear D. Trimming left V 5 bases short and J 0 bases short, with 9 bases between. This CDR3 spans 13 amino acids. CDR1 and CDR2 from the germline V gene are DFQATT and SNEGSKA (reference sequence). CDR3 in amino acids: CSAYDPSTDTQYF. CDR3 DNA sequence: TGCAGTGCTTACGATCCCAGCACAGATACGCAGTATTTT.

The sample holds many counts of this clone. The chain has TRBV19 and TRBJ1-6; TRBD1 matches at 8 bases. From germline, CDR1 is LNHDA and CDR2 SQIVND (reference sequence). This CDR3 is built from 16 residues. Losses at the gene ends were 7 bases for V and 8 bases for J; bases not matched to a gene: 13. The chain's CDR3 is CASKLSTPQGDSPLHF. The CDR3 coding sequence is TGTGCCAGTAAGCTTTCGACTCCACAGGGGGATTCACCCCTCCACTTT. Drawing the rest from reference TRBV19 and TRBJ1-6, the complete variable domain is DGGITQSPKYLFRKEGQNVTLSCEQNLNHDAMYWYRQDPGQGLRLIYYSQIVNDFQKGDIAEGYSVSREKKESFPLTVTSAQKNPTAFYLCASKLSTPQGDSPLHFGNGTRLTVT.

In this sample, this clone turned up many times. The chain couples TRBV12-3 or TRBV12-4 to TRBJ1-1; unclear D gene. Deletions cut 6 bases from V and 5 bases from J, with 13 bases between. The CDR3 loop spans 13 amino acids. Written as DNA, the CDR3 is TGTGCCAGCAGCAAGATCCGGGGAACTGAAGCTTTCTTT. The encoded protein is CASSKIRGTEAFF.

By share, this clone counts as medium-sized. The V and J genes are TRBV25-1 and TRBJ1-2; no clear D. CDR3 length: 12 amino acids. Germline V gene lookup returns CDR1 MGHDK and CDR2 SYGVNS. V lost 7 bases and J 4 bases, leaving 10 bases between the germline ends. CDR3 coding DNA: TGTGCCAGCATGGGCAGCTTCTATGGCTACACCTTC. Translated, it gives CASMGSFYGYTF.

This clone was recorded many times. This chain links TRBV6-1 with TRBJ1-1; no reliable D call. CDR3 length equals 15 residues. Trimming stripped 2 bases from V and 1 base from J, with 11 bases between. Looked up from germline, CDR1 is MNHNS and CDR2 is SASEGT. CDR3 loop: CASSEISAGNTEAFF. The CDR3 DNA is TGTGCCAGCAGTGAAATCTCCGCAGGGAACACTGAAGCTTTCTTT.

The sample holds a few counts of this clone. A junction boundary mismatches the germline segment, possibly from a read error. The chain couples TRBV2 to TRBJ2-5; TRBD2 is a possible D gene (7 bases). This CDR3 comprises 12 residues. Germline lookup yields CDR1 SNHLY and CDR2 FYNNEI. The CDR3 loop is CTSREGEETQYF. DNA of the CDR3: TGTACCAGCAGGGAGGGGGAAGAGACCCAGTACTTC.